The T cell receptor beta chain under discussion was sequenced for a study of regulatory T cells in long-lasting Graves disease. To make TCR beta libraries, researchers used iRepertoire HTBI primers and Arm-PCR of CDR3 regions. One entry per CDR3 protein results from TCRdb running MiXCR on the multiplex PCR reads. The sample yields roughly 410,000 distinct CDR3 sequences, over 12% seen once. This clonotype appeared many times. This CDR3 contains 14 residues. The ends were cut back, 0 bases at V and 3 bases at J, with 11 bases in the middle. Germline-derived CDR1 and CDR2 are GTSNPN and SVGIG (reference sequence). Noted time point: newly diagnosed GD, antithyroid drugs for less than 3 months. PBMCs provided the RNA from which the TCR library was made. These data were also filed under a second study, of T cells in Graves' hyperthyroidism and ophthalmopathy. This second report adds: A 13 V-J model separated ophthalmopathy from stable hyperthyroidism.

The specimen was peripheral blood mononuclear cells (PBMCs), collected at new diagnosis, from a patient treated with antithyroid drugs. The chain recombines TRBV30 with TRBJ1-1; D call uncertain. The clonotype originates from a woman between 35 and 50 years old with Graves disease. The DNA of the CDR3 is TGTGCCTGGAGTGTACGGGCTAGGGACACTGAAGCTTTCTTT. Translation gives CAWSVRARDTEAFF.